This T cell receptor (beta chain) came from a study of blood T cell repertoires in COVID-19. The overall study: COVID-19 samples collected from the United States, Italy and Spain covered acute and convalescent phases. In each case, the material was cDNA or gDNA derived from T cells, B-cell-depleted T cells, or PBMCs.

As originally analysed: Quantification of nucleated cells was approximated via reference gene primer amplification. Profiling relied on immunoSEQ multiplex PCR, and the TCRdb table lists in-frame clones only, not all of them. V and J calls and clone size are as listed in that table; D and trimming were resolved from the DNA. Among fewer than 40,000 clones listed, roughly 85% were seen once. The clonotype was recovered from a human donor in a cohort sampled during active COVID-19. The sample comprised peripheral blood.

Here the CDR3 reads CASSLSSGTPSTDTQYF. In DNA form, the CDR3 reads TGCGCCAGCAGCTTATCGTCCGGGACTCCTAGCACAGATACGCAGTATTTT. The chain recombines TRBV5-1 with TRBJ2-3, with D perhaps matching TRBD2 (6 bases). CDR3 size: 17 residues. Trimming left V 2 bases short and J 0 bases short, with 16 bases between. CDR1 is SGHRS and CDR2 is YFSETQ in the germline V gene.